Detailed here is one T cell receptor (beta chain). Its antigen remains unknown. The data belong to a study of vaccination effects on CD4 cells after COVID-19. Study-wide background: With the ViraFEST assay, the study expanded antigen-specific CD4+ T cells using viral peptide pools, then sequenced them.

At the end of about 9 days of culture, CD4+ T cells were isolated. Of the BNT162b2 and mRNA-1273 vaccines, participants received two doses of one or the other. On both days 3 and 7, half of the culture medium was replaced with IL-2 medium. Germline V CDR1 and CDR2: MNHEY, SVGEGT. Trimming pared 3 bases from V and 8 bases from J, leaving 10 bases between. CDR3 length: 12 residues. Sequencing used immunoSEQ multiplex PCR; TCRdb keeps in-frame clones, though not all of them. The sample contains approximately 47,000 clones, about 70% of which appear only once. General study points: The authors studied few convalescent patients and collected no early post-infection timepoints. Clonal contraction was marked in infection- and vaccine-induced clones late after vaccination.

This receptor was identified in a human donor who received a COVID-19 vaccine. J is TRBJ1-1 and V is TRBV6-2 or TRBV6-3; the D gene is possibly TRBD1 (6 bases). Sequenced here: CD4+ T cells from PBMCs cultured without peptide, sampled after COVID-19 vaccination. CDR3 coding DNA: TGTGCCAGCAGTTATTCAGGGGACGAAGCTTTCTTT. This gives the protein CASSYSGDEAFF.